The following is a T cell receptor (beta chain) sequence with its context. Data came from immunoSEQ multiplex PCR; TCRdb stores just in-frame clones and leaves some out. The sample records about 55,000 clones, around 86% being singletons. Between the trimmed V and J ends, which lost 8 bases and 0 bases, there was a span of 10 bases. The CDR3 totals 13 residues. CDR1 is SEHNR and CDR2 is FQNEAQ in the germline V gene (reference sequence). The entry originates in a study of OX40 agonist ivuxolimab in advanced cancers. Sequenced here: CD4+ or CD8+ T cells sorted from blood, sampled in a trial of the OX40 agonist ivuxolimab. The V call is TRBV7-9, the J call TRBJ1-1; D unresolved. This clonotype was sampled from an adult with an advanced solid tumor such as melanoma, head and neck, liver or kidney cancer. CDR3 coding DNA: TGTGCCAGCCTTCCGGTTATGAACACTGAAGCTTTCTTT. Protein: CASLPVMNTEAFF.